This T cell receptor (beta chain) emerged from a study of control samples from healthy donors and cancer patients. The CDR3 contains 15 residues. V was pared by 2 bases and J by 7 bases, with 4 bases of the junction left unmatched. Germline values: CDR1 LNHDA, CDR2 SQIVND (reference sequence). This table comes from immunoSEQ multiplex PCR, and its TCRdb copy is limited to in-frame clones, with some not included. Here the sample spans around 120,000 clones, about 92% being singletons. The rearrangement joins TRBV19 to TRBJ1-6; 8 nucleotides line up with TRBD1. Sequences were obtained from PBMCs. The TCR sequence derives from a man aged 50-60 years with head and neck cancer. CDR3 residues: CASSITGQENSPLHF. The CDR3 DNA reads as TGTGCCAGTAGTATAACGGGACAGGAGAATTCACCCCTCCACTTT.